This passage covers 18 T cell receptor beta chains from one sample sequenced in a study of T cell changes during pregnancy in multiple sclerosis. Profiling relied on immunoSEQ multiplex PCR, and the TCRdb table lists in-frame clones only, not all of them. The sample contains about 87,000 clones, 80% to 95% of which appear only once. The sequences come from peripheral blood, collected in the third trimester of pregnancy. The receptors come from a female donor in good health, enrolled as a control in a pregnancy study.

The CDR3 DNA is TGTGCCAGCAGCAATTCCCTAGCGGGAATTGGCGGGGAGCTGTTTTTT. Encoded protein: CASSNSLAGIGGELFF. The chain joins TRBV21-1 to TRBJ2-2; the table's TRBD2 call for D was not verified on the DNA. TRBV21-1 is classified as a pseudogene. The CDR3 extends over 16 amino acids.

J is TRBJ1-2 and V is TRBV6-1, with 7 bases aligning to TRBD1. CDR3 length: 15 amino acids. Germline CDR1 and CDR2: MNHNS and SASEGT. V lost 7 bases to trimming and J lost 2 bases; unmatched junction nucleotides: 10. CDR3 nucleotides: TGTGCCAGCACCCTGGGGACAGCGCAGAACTATGGCTACACCTTC. Protein product: CASTLGTAQNYGYTF.

V and J are TRBV19 and TRBJ1-5; D uncertain. In germline, CDR1 is LNHDA, CDR2 SQIVND (reference sequence). CDR3 length equals 16 residues. V dropped 0 bases and J dropped 2 bases, with 11 bases sitting between them. CDR3 nucleotide sequence: TGTGCCAGTAGTATAGATCTCGGGGAGGGCAATCAGCCCCAGCATTTT. Its translation is CASSIDLGEGNQPQHF.

This chain connects TRBV5-1 to TRBJ2-1; TRBD2 might be the D (6 bases). V was clipped by 3 bases and J by 7 bases, with 14 bases between them. The CDR3 contains 14 residues. Germline CDR1 and CDR2: SGHRS and YFSETQ. The CDR3 here is CASSSGGPTNEQFF. CDR3 nucleotide sequence: TGCGCCAGCAGCTCCGGAGGGCCAACGAATGAGCAGTTCTTC. Full variable domain (remainder filled in from reference TRBV5-1 and TRBJ2-1): KAGVTQTPRYLIKTRGQQVTLSCSPISGHRSVSWYQQTPGQGLQFLFEYFSETQRNKGNFPGRFSGRQFSNSRSEMNVSTLELGDSALYLCASSSGGPTNEQFFGPGTRLTVL.

The V call is TRBV29-1, the J call TRBJ1-1; 10 bases fit TRBD1. J gave up 6 bases and V 1 base, and 5 bases lay outside the gene matches. Germline CDR1 reads SQVTM; CDR2 reads ANQGSEA. This CDR3 spans 14 amino acids. The CDR3 DNA reads TGCAGCGTTGAAGGGGACAGGGGAAACGCTGAAGCTTTCTTT. Residues: CSVEGDRGNAEAFF.

The gene calls are TRBV27 and TRBJ2-5; 7 positions match TRBD1. The J segment lost 2 bases and the V segment lost 5 bases, leaving 11 bases of the junction unmatched. The CDR3 extends over 16 amino acids. CDR1 and CDR2 (germline): MNHEY, SMNVEV (reference sequence). The CDR3 nucleotides read TGTGCCAGCAGTAATTCCGACAGGGAAAGGCAAGAGACCCAGTACTTC. This gives the protein CASSNSDRERQETQYF.

J is TRBJ1-3 and V is TRBV9; 8 positions match TRBD1. J gave up 0 bases and V 4 bases, and 6 bases lay outside the gene matches. Germline-derived CDR1 and CDR2 are SGDLS and YYNGEE. The CDR3 runs to 16 residues. CDR3 amino acids: CASSSQGALSGNTIYF. For the CDR3, the DNA is TGTGCCAGCAGCTCCCAGGGGGCTCTCTCTGGAAACACCATATATTTT.

Points on this clone: At the DNA level, this CDR3 is encoded by other sequences in the same sample as well. The V gene is TRBV5-1, the J gene TRBJ1-2; 12 bases match TRBD1. V trimming: 4 bases; J trimming: 4 bases; junction bases outside the gene matches: 2. CDR1 and CDR2 (germline): SGHRS, YFSETQ. This CDR3 spans 14 amino acids. Here the CDR3 reads CASSLGQGAYGYTF. In DNA form, the CDR3 reads TGCGCCAGCAGCCTGGGACAGGGGGCCTATGGCTACACCTTC.

The V call is TRBV6-1, the J call TRBJ1-1; TRBD1 might be the D (5 bases). V was trimmed by 6 bases and J by 11 bases, leaving 16 bases between them. Germline lookup yields CDR1 MNHNS and CDR2 SASEGT. The CDR3 covers 12 residues. The CDR3 sequence is CASRTRGAGAFF. CDR3 nucleotides: TGTGCCAGCAGGACAAGGGGTGCCGGGGCTTTCTTT.

This clone has just one count. The V and J genes are TRBV4-2 and TRBJ1-2; D gene uncertain. The germline gives CDR1 LGHNA, CDR2 YNFKEQ. Trimming stripped 1 base from V and 4 bases from J, with 10 bases between. The CDR3 has 14 amino acids. The CDR3 sequence is CASSQGEAAYGYTF. CDR3 bases: TGTGCCAGCAGCCAAGGGGAGGCAGCCTATGGCTACACCTTC.

This chain uses TRBV5-1 with TRBJ2-5; 10 nucleotides line up with TRBD2. The CDR3 consists of 14 residues. From germline, CDR1 is SGHRS and CDR2 YFSETQ. V lost 4 bases to trimming and J lost 5 bases; unmatched junction nucleotides: 5. CDR3 residues: CASSIAGGYETQYF. The CDR3 nucleotides are TGCGCCAGCAGCATAGCGGGAGGATATGAGACCCAGTACTTC.

The chain links TRBV5-1 to TRBJ2-5; 7 nucleotides align to TRBD1. The J segment lost 4 bases and the V segment lost 3 bases, leaving 6 bases of the junction unmatched. CDR1 and CDR2 (germline): SGHRS, YFSETQ. The length of the CDR3 is 14 residues. This CDR3 is CASSSTTGRETQYF. CDR3 bases: TGCGCCAGCAGCTCCACGACAGGGAGAGAGACCCAGTACTTC.

The chain uses TRBV6-5 and TRBJ2-7; a possible D gene is TRBD2 (6 bases). Germline CDR1 MNHEY, CDR2 SVGAGI. V lost 6 bases and J lost 2, with 17 bases in between. The CDR3 covers 15 residues. The CDR3 nucleotides are TGTGCCAGCAGCTTATCCCGGGACTCCACCTACGAGCAGTACTTC. It is translated as CASSLSRDSTYEQYF.

The chain links TRBV5-1 to TRBJ2-2; no clear D gene. CDR1 and CDR2 from the germline V gene are SGHRS and YFSETQ. This CDR3 is built from 15 residues. With 0 bases removed from V and 4 bases from J, the gap between germline ends came to 10 bases. The CDR3 DNA sequence: TGCGCCAGCAGCTTGGCCTCACTGCCCACCGGGGAGCTGTTTTTT. This translates into CASSLASLPTGELFF.

The V and J genes are TRBV15 and TRBJ2-3, with TRBD2 as a possible D gene (6 bases). The CDR3 spans 18 residues. Per germline, CDR1 LNHNV and CDR2 YYDKDF (reference sequence). Trimming took 1 base from V and 1 from J, leaving 18 bases between them. CDR3 nucleotide sequence: TGTGCCACCAGCAGAGGAAGACTAGTCAGTTTGGGCACAGATACGCAGTATTTT. Residues: CATSRGRLVSLGTDTQYF. Drawing the rest from reference TRBV15 and TRBJ2-3, the complete variable domain is DAMVIQNPRYQVTQFGKPVTLSCSQTLNHNVMYWYQQKSSQAPKLLFHYYDKDFNNEADTPDNFQSRRPNTSFCFLDIRSPGLGDTAMYLCATSRGRLVSLGTDTQYFGPGTRLTVL.

The chain couples TRBV6-1 to TRBJ1-2, with a possible D match to TRBD1 (6 bases). V was pared by 4 bases and J by 5 bases, with 17 bases between. The CDR3 has 15 residues. Germline V gene data show CDR1 as MNHNS and CDR2 as SASEGT. The CDR3 here is CASSAREGGKYGYTF. The DNA of the CDR3 is TGTGCCAGCAGTGCTAGGGAGGGGGGGAAATATGGCTACACCTTC.

The rearrangement joins TRBV5-8 to TRBJ1-1; D is ambiguous. V was cut by 0 bases and J by 10 bases, with 19 bases left in between. The CDR3 has 15 residues. From germline, CDR1 is SGHTS and CDR2 YDEGEE. The CDR3 sequence is CASSLAGSEASGAFF. The CDR3 nucleotides read TGTGCCAGCAGCTTGGCGGGAAGTGAGGCGTCAGGAGCTTTCTTT.

This clone was counted only a few times. The rearrangement uses TRBV5-1 and TRBJ1-1; no reliable D call. CDR1 SGHRS and CDR2 YFSETQ come from the germline V gene. There are 13 residues in the CDR3. V lost 5 bases and J 3 bases, leaving 11 bases between the germline ends. DNA for the CDR3: TGCGCCAGCAGGCTCGGTATAGACACTGAAGCTTTCTTT. It is translated as CASRLGIDTEAFF.